This T cell receptor (beta chain) was documented in a study of shared clonotypes between healthy human individuals. Worth noting for this clone: Germline is not matched at one junction end, which may reflect a read error.

Profiled with immunoSEQ multiplex PCR; TCRdb holds only in-frame clones, not every one. The table lists some 2 million clones, 95% of them singletons, with approximately 0.13% in the top ten. The CDR3 has 13 residues. CDR1 is SSHAT, CDR2 FNYEAQ, per germline (reference sequence). The material sequenced was naive CD4+ T cells sorted from blood. Subset here: CD45RA+ positively selected. The receptor was isolated from a young man in good health. The chain uses TRBV7-7 and TRBJ2-5; unclear D gene. CDR3 sequence (DNA): TGTGCTAGCAGCTCGTCTATCGGAGAGACCCAGTACTTC. It specifies CASSSSIGETQYF.